Listed below are T cell receptor beta chains from one sample, sequenced in a study of cytomegalovirus exposure and HLA in healthy donors. Sequencing used immunoSEQ multiplex PCR; TCRdb keeps in-frame clones, though not all of them. Here the sample spans some 98,000 clones, 77% being singletons. Sequencing was carried out using PBMCs. Receptors originate from a female donor in good health and CMV-seronegative. The CDR3 runs from the conserved cysteine through the conserved F or W. D genes are given only for firm matches. Size tells how often a clone was seen (once, few, many) or the class of an expanded clone, and some rows leave it out.

TRBD1	once	TRBJ2-2	TRBV5-3	TGTGCCAGAAGCCACCGGGACAGGGGGTCCCGAGACACCGGGGAGCTGTTTTTT	CARSHRDRGSRDTGELFF
.	few	TRBJ1-2	TRBV9	TGTGCCAGCAGCGTAGGGGGAGCTCCGTATGGCTACACCTTC	CASSVGGAPYGYTF
.	.	TRBJ1-5	TRBV5-1	TGCGCCAGCAGCTTGGGTCTAGGGGGATCCGGTCAGCCCCAGCATTTT	CASSLGLGGSGQPQHF
.	.	TRBJ1-5	TRBV30	TGTGCCTGGAGTTTCCCAACTTTCCAAAATCAGCCCCAGCATTTT	CAWSFPTFQNQPQHF
TRBD1	.	TRBJ1-2	TRBV14	TGTGCCAGCAGCCTACGACAGGGGGTCGGCTACACCTTC	CASSLRQGVGYTF
TRBD1	once	TRBJ2-3	TRBV5-1	TGCGCCAGCAGTCAAGGACAGGGCACAGATACGCAGTATTTT	CASSQGQGTDTQYF
.	.	TRBJ2-7	TRBV11-2	TGTGCCAGCAGCTTAGTAGGACAAGCCTACGAGCAGTACTTC	CASSLVGQAYEQYF
TRBD1	.	TRBJ1-1	TRBV28	TGTGCCGGGACAGGGACTGTGAACACTGAAGCTTTCTTT	CAGTGTVNTEAFF
.	few	TRBJ1-4	TRBV7-9	TGTGCCAGCAGCGTTGGACAGTATGAAAAACTGTTTTTT	CASSVGQYEKLFF
.	once	TRBJ2-1	TRBV30	TGTGCCTGGAGTCTGGGTAGCCGAAATGAGCAGTTCTTC	CAWSLGSRNEQFF
.	.	TRBJ1-1	TRBV7-3	TGTGCCAGCAGCGAAACAGCCCTGAACACTGAAGCTTTCTTT	CASSETALNTEAFF
TRBD2	few	TRBJ2-7	TRBV6-1	TGTGCCAGCAGTGAACCATGGGGACTAGCGGGAGGTTACGAGCAGTACTTC	CASSEPWGLAGGYEQYF
TRBD2	.	TRBJ2-7	TRBV6-1	TGTGCCAGCAGTTATGGGACTAAATCGGAAGAGCAGTACTTC	CASSYGTKSEEQYF
TRBD1	.	TRBJ2-2	TRBV28	TGTGCCAGCAGTTTAGAGACAGGGGGAAACACCGGGGAGCTGTTTTTT	CASSLETGGNTGELFF
TRBD2	once	TRBJ2-3	TRBV9	TGTGCCAGCAGCGACCCCCTGACTAGCGGGAGAAGATCAGATACGCAGTATTTT	CASSDPLTSGRRSDTQYF
.	few	TRBJ1-4	TRBV19	TGTGCCAGTAGTATAATCGCCGGACAGCTAGGAAAACTGTTTTTT	CASSIIAGQLGKLFF
TRBD2	.	TRBJ2-5	TRBV7-9	TGTGCCAGCAGCTACCCTAGCGGGGGCCAGTACTTC	CASSYPSGGQYF
.	.	TRBJ2-7	TRBV2	TGTGCCAGCAGTGAATGGGGGGGCTCACTCATCGACGAGCAGTACTTC	CASSEWGGSLIDEQYF
TRBD1	few	TRBJ1-6	TRBV28	TGTGCCAGCAGTTCCGGGACAGTTAATTCACCCCTCCACTTT	CASSSGTVNSPLHF
.	.	TRBJ1-1	TRBV9	TGTGCCAGCAGTTTAGATCGGGATGCGTTAGACACTGAAGCTTTCTTT	CASSLDRDALDTEAFF
TRBD1	.	TRBJ1-6	TRBV15	TGTGCCACCAGCAGAGGGGACAGGCAGAATTCACCCCTCCACTTT	CATSRGDRQNSPLHF
TRBD1	.	TRBJ1-2	TRBV2	TGTGCCAGCGGGACAGGGGGCCCTATAATCTATGGCTACACCTTC	CASGTGGPIIYGYTF
TRBD1	once	TRBJ1-2	TRBV20-1	TGCAGTGCCGGGACAGGGGTCTTCACCTTC	CSAGTGVFTF
TRBD2	.	TRBJ2-3	TRBV30	TGTGCCTGGAGCGGGGGGGCCTCAGATACGCAGTATTTT	CAWSGGASDTQYF
TRBD1	.	TRBJ1-5	TRBV4-1	TGCGCCAGCAGCCAAGATGGGACAGGGACGAATCAGCCCCAGCATTTT	CASSQDGTGTNQPQHF
.	few	TRBJ1-2	TRBV2	TGTGCCAGCAGAGCCGACAGGTGGGCTGGCTACACCTTC	CASRADRWAGYTF
TRBD2	.	TRBJ2-3	TRBV5-8	TGTGCCAGCAGCCAACTAAGCGGGGGGTACACAGATACGCAGTATTTT	CASSQLSGGYTDTQYF
TRBD1	once	TRBJ2-2	TRBV29-1	TGCAGCGTGCGCCGGGACAGGGGGACCGGGGAGCTGTTTTTT	CSVRRDRGTGELFF
.	.	TRBJ1-1	TRBV7-2	TGTGCCAGCCGCCCCGAAATGAGGGTCAACACTGAAGCTTTCTTT	CASRPEMRVNTEAFF